This is a list of T cell receptor beta chains from one sample in a study of shared clonotypes between healthy human individuals. The assay was immunoSEQ multiplex PCR, and TCRdb's table has in-frame clones only and misses some. The sample yields hundreds of thousands of clones, 90% to 96% seen once. The sequenced material came from naive CD4+ T cells sorted from blood. The receptors here all came from a woman between 25 and 40 years old in good health. Each CDR3 is given with its conserved first and last residue. The D gene is left open where the match is weak. Rows may omit the clone size; those that give it use once, few, many or a size class.

D gene	V gene	J gene	clone size	CDR3 protein	CDR3 DNA
.	TRBV5-1	TRBJ2-6	.	CASSPGGSGANVLTF	TGCGCCAGCAGCCCCGGCGGGTCTGGGGCCAACGTCCTGACTTTC
.	TRBV6-5	TRBJ2-3	.	CASSYFSGTDTQYF	TGTGCCAGCAGTTACTTTAGCGGCACAGATACGCAGTATTTT
.	TRBV7-9	TRBJ2-7	.	CASSLVGHEQYF	TGTGCCAGCAGCTTAGTTGGGCACGAGCAGTACTTC
.	TRBV5-6	TRBJ2-7	.	CASSDEAGRYF	TGTGCCAGCAGCGACGAGGCAGGACGGTACTTC
TRBD2	TRBV11-2	TRBJ2-6	.	CASSPTSGRARTANVLTF	TGTGCCAGCAGCCCCACTAGCGGGAGGGCCCGAACAGCCAACGTCCTGACTTTC
.	TRBV18	TRBJ1-2	.	CASSPLESPYGYTF	TGTGCCAGCTCACCACTCGAGAGCCCGTATGGCTACACCTTC
TRBD1	TRBV5-6	TRBJ2-7	.	CASSLDPGTGSYEQYF	TGTGCCAGCAGCTTGGACCCCGGGACAGGGTCCTACGAGCAGTACTTC
.	TRBV6-1	TRBJ1-1	.	CASREPGVNTEAFF	TGTGCCAGCAGGGAGCCAGGGGTGAACACTGAAGCTTTCTTT
.	TRBV10-3	TRBJ2-3	.	CAISLGDGNTQYF	TGTGCCATCAGTTTGGGGGATGGGAATACGCAGTATTTT
TRBD2	TRBV19	TRBJ2-3	.	CASSIGLAPDTQYF	TGTGCCAGTAGTATAGGACTAGCTCCAGATACGCAGTATTTT
.	TRBV21-1	TRBJ1-1	.	CASRRQLATIRTEAFF	TGTGCCAGCAGAAGGCAATTAGCTACAATTCGCACTGAAGCTTTCTTT
.	TRBV5-1	TRBJ2-2	.	CASGGGDGTGELFF	TGCGCCAGCGGGGGGGGCGACGGCACCGGGGAGCTGTTTTTT
.	TRBV7-9	TRBJ1-2	once	CASSHGHSGDYGYTF	TGTGCCAGCAGCCACGGACACTCTGGAGACTATGGCTACACCTTC
.	TRBV18	TRBJ1-5	.	CASSPPALGVSNQPQHF	TGTGCCAGCTCACCACCGGCCTTGGGGGTGAGCAATCAGCCCCAGCATTTT
TRBD1	TRBV19	TRBJ2-7	.	CASSRRDSSYEQYF	TGTGCCAGTAGTCGCCGGGACAGCTCCTACGAGCAGTACTTC
TRBD1	TRBV19	TRBJ2-7	.	CASSDRANTYEQYF	TGTGCCAGTAGCGACAGGGCTAACACCTACGAGCAGTACTTC
TRBD1	TRBV20-1	TRBJ2-1	.	CSASWTGEQFF	TGCAGTGCTAGTTGGACAGGGGAGCAGTTCTTC
.	TRBV9	TRBJ2-5	.	CASSPWTADPPTETQYF	TGTGCCAGCAGCCCTTGGACAGCCGATCCCCCCACGGAGACCCAGTACTTC
.	TRBV5-1	TRBJ2-1	.	CASSRGASAGFNEQFF	TGCGCCAGCAGCCGGGGTGCTTCGGCAGGGTTCAATGAGCAGTTCTTC
.	TRBV4-1	TRBJ1-5	.	CASSQDPTVRSNQPQHF	TGCGCCAGCAGCCAAGATCCGACAGTTCGGAGCAATCAGCCCCAGCATTTT
.	TRBV15	TRBJ2-6	.	CATSSRGSGANVLTF	TGTGCCACCAGCTCCCGGGGATCTGGGGCCAACGTCCTGACTTTC
.	TRBV18	TRBJ1-2	once	CASSPDRSYGYTF	TGTGCCAGCTCACCCGACAGGTCCTATGGCTACACCTTC
TRBD1	TRBV18	TRBJ2-7	once	CASSPTGTGPYEQYF	TGTGCCAGCTCACCAACCGGGACAGGCCCCTACGAGCAGTACTTC
TRBD2	TRBV5-1	TRBJ2-1	.	CASSRTSDYNEQFF	TGCGCCAGCAGCCGGACTAGCGACTACAATGAGCAGTTCTTC
TRBD1	TRBV7-9	TRBJ1-1	.	CASSLIGTVIIGTEAFF	TGTGCCAGCAGCCTAATCGGGACAGTCATAATAGGGACTGAAGCTTTCTTT
TRBD1	TRBV11-1	TRBJ2-7	.	CASSSIGQGAFF	TGTGCCAGCAGCTCTATTGGACAGGGAGCCTTTTTC
.	TRBV6-5	TRBJ2-7	.	CASSYGVRSSYEQYF	TGTGCCAGCAGTTACGGAGTTAGGAGCTCCTACGAGCAGTACTTC
TRBD2	TRBV2	TRBJ2-1	.	CASGRGGEQFF	TGTGCCAGCGGCCGCGGGGGTGAGCAGTTCTTC
TRBD2	TRBV19	TRBJ2-7	.	CASTAAGDRYEQYF	TGTGCCAGTACAGCGGCGGGAGACCGCTACGAGCAGTACTTC